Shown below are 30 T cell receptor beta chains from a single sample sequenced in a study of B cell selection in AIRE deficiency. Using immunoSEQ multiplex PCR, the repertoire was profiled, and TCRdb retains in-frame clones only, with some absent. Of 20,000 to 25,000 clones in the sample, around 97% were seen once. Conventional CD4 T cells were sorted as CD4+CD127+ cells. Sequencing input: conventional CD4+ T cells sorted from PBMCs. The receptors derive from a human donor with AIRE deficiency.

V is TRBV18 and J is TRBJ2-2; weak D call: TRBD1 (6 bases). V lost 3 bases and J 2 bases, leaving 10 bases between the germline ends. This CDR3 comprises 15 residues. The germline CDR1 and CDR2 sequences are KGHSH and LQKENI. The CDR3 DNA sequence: TGTGCCAGCTCACCCCCGGGACAAAACACCGGGGAGCTGTTTTTT. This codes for CASSPPGQNTGELFF.

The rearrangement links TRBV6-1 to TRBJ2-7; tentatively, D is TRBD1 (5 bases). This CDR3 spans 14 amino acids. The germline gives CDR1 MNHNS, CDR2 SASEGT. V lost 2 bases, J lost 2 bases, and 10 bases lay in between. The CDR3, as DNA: TGTGCCAGCAGTGAACTGACAGAGACCTACGAGCAGTACTTC. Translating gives CASSELTETYEQYF.

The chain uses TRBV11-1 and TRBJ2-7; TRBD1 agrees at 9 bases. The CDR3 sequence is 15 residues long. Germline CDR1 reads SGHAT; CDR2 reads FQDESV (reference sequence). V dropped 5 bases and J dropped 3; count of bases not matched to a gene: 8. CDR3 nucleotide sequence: TGTGCCAGCAGCCCTCCGGGACAGGGTTTCTACGAGCAGTACTTC. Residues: CASSPPGQGFYEQYF.

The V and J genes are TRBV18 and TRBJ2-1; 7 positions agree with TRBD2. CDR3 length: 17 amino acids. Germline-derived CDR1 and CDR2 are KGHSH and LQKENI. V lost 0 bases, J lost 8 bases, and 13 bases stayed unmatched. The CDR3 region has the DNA TGTGCCAGCTCACCACCGGGCTGGCTAGCGGCATGGGATGAGCAGTTCTTC. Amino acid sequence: CASSPPGWLAAWDEQFF.

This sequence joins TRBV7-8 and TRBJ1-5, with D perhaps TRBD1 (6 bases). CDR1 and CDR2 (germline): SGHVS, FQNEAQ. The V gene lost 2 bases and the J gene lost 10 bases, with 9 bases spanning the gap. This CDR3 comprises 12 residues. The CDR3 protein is CASSLLQGPQHF. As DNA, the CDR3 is TGTGCCAGCAGCTTACTACAGGGTCCCCAGCATTTT.

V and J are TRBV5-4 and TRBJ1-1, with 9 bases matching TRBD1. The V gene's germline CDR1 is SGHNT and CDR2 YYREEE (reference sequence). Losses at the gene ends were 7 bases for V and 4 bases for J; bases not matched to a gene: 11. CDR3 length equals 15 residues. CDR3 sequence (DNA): TGTGCCAGCTGGACAGGGGCTAATTCTGGCACTGAAGCTTTCTTT. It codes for CASWTGANSGTEAFF. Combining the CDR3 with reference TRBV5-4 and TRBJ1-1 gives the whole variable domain ETGVTQSPTHLIKTRGQQVTLRCSSQSGHNTVSWYQQALGQGPQFIFQYYREEENGRGNFPPRFSGLQFPNYSSELNVNALELDDSALYLCASWTGANSGTEAFFGQGTRLTVV.

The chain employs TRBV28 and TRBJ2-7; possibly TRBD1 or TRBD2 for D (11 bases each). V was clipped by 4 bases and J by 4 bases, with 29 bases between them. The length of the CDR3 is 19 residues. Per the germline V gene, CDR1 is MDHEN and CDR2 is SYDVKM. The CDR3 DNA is TGTGCCAGCAGTTCCCTGGACAGGGGGCGACTAGCGGGAAAATACGAGCAGTACTTC. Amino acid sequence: CASSSLDRGRLAGKYEQYF.

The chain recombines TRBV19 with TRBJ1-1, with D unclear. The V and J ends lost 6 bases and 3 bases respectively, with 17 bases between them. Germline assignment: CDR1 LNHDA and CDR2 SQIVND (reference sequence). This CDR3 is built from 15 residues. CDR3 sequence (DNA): TGTGCCAGTAGATGGGCCCCCCGCCGGGACACTGAAGCTTTCTTT. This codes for CASRWAPRRDTEAFF.

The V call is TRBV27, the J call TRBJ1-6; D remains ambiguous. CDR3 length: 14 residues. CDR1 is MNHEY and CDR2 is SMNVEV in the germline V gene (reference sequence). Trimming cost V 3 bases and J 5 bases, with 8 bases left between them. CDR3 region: CASSFRRDNSPLHF. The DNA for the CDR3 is TGTGCCAGCAGTTTCCGGAGAGATAATTCACCCCTCCACTTT.

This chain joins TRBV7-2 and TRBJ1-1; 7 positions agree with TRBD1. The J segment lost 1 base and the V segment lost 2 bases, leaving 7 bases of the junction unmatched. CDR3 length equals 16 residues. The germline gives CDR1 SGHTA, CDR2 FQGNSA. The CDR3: CASSLRTGPSNTEAFF. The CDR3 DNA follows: TGTGCCAGCAGCTTACGGACAGGACCCTCGAACACTGAAGCTTTCTTT.

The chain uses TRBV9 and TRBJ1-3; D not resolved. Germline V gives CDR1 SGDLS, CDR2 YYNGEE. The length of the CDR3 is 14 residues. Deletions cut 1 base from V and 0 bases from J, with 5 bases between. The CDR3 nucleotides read TGTGCCAGCAGCGTACAGGTCTCTGGAAACACCATATATTTT. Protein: CASSVQVSGNTIYF.

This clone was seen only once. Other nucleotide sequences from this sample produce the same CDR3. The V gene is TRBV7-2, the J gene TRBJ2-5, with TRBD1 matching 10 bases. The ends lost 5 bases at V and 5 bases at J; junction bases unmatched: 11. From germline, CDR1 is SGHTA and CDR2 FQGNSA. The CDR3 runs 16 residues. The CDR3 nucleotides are TGTGCCAGCAGCCCCGGGGGACAGGGGCGGGGGGAGACCCAGTACTTC. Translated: CASSPGGQGRGETQYF.

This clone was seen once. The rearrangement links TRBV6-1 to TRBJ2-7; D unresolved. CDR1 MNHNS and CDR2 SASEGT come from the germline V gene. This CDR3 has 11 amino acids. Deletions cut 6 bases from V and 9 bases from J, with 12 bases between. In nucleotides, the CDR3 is TGTGCCAGCAGCGCCTCCCCCCGGCAGTACTTC. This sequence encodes CASSASPRQYF.

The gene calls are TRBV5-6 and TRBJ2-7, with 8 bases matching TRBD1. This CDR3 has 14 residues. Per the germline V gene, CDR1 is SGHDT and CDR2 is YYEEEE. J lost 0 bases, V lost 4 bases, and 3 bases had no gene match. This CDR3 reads CASSPRGPSYEQYF. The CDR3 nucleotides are TGTGCCAGCAGCCCCAGGGGGCCCTCCTACGAGCAGTACTTC. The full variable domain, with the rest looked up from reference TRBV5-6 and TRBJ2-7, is DAGVTQSPTHLIKTRGQQVTLRCSPKSGHDTVSWYQQALGQGPQFIFQYYEEEERQRGNFPDRFSGHQFPNYSSELNVNALLLGDSALYLCASSPRGPSYEQYFGPGTRLTVT.

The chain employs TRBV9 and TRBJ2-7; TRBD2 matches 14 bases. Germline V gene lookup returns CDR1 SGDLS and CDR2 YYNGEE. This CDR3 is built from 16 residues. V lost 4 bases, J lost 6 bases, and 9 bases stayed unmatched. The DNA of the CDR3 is TGTGCCAGCAGCCTAAACCCCGGGACTAGCGGGAGCGAGCAGTACTTC. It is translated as CASSLNPGTSGSEQYF.

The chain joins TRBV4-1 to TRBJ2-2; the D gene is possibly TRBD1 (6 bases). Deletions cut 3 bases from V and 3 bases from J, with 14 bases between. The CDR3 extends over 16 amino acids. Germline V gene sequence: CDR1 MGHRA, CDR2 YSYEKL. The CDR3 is CASSQRTDFDTGELFF. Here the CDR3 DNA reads TGCGCCAGCAGCCAGAGGACAGATTTTGACACCGGGGAGCTGTTTTTT.

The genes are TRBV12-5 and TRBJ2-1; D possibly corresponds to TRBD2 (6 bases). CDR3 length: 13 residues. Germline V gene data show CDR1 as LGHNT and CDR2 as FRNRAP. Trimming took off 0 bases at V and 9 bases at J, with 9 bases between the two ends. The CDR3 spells CASGLVASAEQFF. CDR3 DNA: TGTGCTAGTGGTTTGGTAGCTAGCGCTGAGCAGTTCTTC.

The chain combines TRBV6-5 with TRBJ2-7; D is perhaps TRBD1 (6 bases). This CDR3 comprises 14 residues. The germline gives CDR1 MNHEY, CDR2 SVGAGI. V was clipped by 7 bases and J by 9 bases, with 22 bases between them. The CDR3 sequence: CASTRTDARGGQYF. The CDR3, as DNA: TGTGCCAGCACCCGGACTGATGCGCGAGGGGGGCAGTACTTC.

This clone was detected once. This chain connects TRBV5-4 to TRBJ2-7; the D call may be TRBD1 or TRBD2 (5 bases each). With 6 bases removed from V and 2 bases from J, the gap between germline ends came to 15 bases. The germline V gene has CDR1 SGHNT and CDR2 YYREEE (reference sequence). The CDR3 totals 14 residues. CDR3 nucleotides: TGTGCCAGCACAAGAGGGGCGGCGGCCTACGAGCAGTACTTC. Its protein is CASTRGAAAYEQYF.

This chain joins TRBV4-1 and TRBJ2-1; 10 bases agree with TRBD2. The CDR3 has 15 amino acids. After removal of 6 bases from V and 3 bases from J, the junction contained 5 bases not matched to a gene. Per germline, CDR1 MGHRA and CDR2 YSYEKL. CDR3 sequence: CASSKGLASYNEQFF. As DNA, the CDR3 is TGCGCCAGCAGTAAGGGACTAGCGAGCTACAATGAGCAGTTCTTC.

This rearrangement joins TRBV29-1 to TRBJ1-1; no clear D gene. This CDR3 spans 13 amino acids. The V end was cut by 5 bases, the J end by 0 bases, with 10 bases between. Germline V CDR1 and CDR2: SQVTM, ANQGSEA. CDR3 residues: CSVTPGMNTEAFF. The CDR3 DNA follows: TGCAGCGTTACCCCAGGAATGAACACTGAAGCTTTCTTT.

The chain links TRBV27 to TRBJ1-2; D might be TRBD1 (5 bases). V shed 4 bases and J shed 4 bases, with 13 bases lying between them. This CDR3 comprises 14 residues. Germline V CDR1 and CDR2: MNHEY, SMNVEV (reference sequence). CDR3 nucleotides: TGTGCCAGCAGTTCCAAACGGGGCGTCTATGGCTACACCTTC. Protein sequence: CASSSKRGVYGYTF.

The CDR3 spells CASSQSLSRGVNTEAFF. The CDR3 DNA sequence: TGTGCCAGCAGCCAAAGCCTATCCCGGGGGGTGAACACTGAAGCTTTCTTT. The chain employs TRBV4-2 and TRBJ1-1, with D possibly being TRBD1 (5 bases). V was trimmed by 2 bases and J by 0 bases, leaving 16 bases between them. Germline V gene lookup returns CDR1 LGHNA and CDR2 YNFKEQ. The CDR3 length is 17 residues.

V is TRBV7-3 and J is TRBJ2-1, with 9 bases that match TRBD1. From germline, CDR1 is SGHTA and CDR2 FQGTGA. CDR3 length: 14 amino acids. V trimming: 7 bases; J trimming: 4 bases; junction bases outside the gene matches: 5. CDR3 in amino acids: CASTPGQGYNEQFF. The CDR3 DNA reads TGTGCCAGCACTCCGGGACAGGGATACAATGAGCAGTTCTTC.

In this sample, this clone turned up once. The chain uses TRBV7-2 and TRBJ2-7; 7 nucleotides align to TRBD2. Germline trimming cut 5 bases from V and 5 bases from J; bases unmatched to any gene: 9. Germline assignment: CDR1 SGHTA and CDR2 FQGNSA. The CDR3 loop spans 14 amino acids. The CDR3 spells CASSQQTRGNEQYF. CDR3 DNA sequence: TGTGCCAGCAGCCAACAGACGCGGGGGAACGAGCAGTACTTC.

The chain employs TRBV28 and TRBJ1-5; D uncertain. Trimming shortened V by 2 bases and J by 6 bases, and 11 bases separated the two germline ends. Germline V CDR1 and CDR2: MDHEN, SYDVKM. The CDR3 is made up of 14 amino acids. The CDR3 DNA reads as TGTGCCAGCAGTTTAAGGACTTCCGGTCAGCCCCAGCATTTT. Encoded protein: CASSLRTSGQPQHF.

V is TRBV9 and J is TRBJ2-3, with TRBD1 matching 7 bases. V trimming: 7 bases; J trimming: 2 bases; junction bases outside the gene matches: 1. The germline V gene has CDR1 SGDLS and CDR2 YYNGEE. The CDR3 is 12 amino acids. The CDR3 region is CASDRVTDTQYF. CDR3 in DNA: TGTGCCAGCGACAGGGTCACAGATACGCAGTATTTT.

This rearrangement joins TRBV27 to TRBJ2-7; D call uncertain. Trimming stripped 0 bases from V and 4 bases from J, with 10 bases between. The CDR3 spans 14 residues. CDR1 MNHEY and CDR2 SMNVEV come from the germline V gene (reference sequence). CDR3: CASSLSSGVYEQYF. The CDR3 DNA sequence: TGTGCCAGCAGTTTATCGTCCGGAGTATACGAGCAGTACTTC.

The CDR3 reads CAWKGTGKGETQYF. The CDR3 region has the DNA TGTGCCTGGAAGGGGACAGGGAAAGGGGAGACCCAGTACTTC. V gene TRBV30 combines with J gene TRBJ2-5; 9 nucleotides match TRBD1. CDR3 length: 14 amino acids. V was pared by 4 bases and J by 5 bases, with 8 bases of the junction left unmatched. Germline V gene lookup returns CDR1 GTSNPN and CDR2 SVGIG (reference sequence).

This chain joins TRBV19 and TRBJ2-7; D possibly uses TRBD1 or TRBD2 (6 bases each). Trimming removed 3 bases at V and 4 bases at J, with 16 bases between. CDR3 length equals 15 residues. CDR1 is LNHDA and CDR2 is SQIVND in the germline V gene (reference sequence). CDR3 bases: TGTGCCAGTAGTATTAAGGGGGGAGTACTGTACGAGCAGTACTTC. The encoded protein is CASSIKGGVLYEQYF.